This T cell receptor (beta chain) was sequenced during a study of cytomegalovirus exposure and HLA in healthy donors. Study context: Most donors, less than 85% of a few hundred genotyped, fell in the Caucasian-associated ancestry cluster.

The primer mix had 60 Vbeta and 13 Jbeta primers. Assay: immunoSEQ multiplex PCR; the TCRdb copy retains only in-frame clones and omits some. The sample lists approximately 150,000 clones, around 69% occurring once. Germline V gives CDR1 MNHNS, CDR2 SASEGT. The CDR3 has 15 residues. V gave up 5 bases and J gave up 6 bases; unmatched junction bases: 5. Details on this clone: The antigen remains unidentified.

Study-wide results and limits: Three of the chains that were CMV-associated were confirmed in vitro to be specific for CMV antigens.

This chain links TRBV6-1 with TRBJ1-6, with 9 bases that match TRBD1. The source is a woman between 25 and 40 years old in good health and CMV-seronegative. Source material: PBMCs. The DNA for the CDR3 is TGTGCCAGCAGTTCGACAGGGGGAGGTAATTCACCCCTCCACTTT. As protein: CASSSTGGGNSPLHF.